Following are 10 T cell receptor beta chains from one sample sequenced in a study of T-cell memory formation after mild COVID-19. TCRdb reprocessed the 5' RACE reads via MiXCR and lists one record per CDR3 protein. Of hundreds of thousands of distinct CDR3 sequences in the sample, around 15% were seen once. Sequencing input: PBMCs or a T cell subset sorted from them (not recorded which). The receptors stem from a man aged 18 to 35 who had mild COVID-19 (a few samples of this study predate the infection). Cell type and time point are not known.

This chain joins TRBV4-3 and TRBJ2-1; no clear D gene. The CDR3 loop spans 15 amino acids. Germline values: CDR1 LGHNA, CDR2 YSLEER. V gave up 2 bases and J gave up 6 bases, with 14 bases separating them. The CDR3 loop reads CASSQSRSRTNEQFF. The DNA for the CDR3 is TGCGCCAGCAGCCAATCCCGGTCGAGGACCAATGAGCAGTTCTTC.

This clonotype was seen a few times. The rearrangement uses TRBV20-1 and TRBJ2-7, with D unresolved. The length of the CDR3 is 14 residues. Per germline, CDR1 DFQATT and CDR2 SNEGSKA (reference sequence). Trimming took off 1 base at V and 0 bases at J, with 10 bases between the two ends. The DNA for the CDR3 is TGCAGTGCTAGAGGCTTGGGAAGCTCCTACGAGCAGTACTTC. Translation: CSARGLGSSYEQYF.

Only a few counts were recorded for this clonotype. The V and J genes are TRBV20-1 and TRBJ1-2; 11 bases map to TRBD1. This CDR3 region has 15 residues. Germline-derived CDR1 and CDR2 are DFQATT and SNEGSKA (reference sequence). V lost 5 bases, J lost 4 bases, and 9 bases stayed unmatched. Written as DNA, the CDR3 is TGCAGTGCTCCCCGGGACAGGGGGTTGACCTATGGCTACACCTTC. It specifies CSAPRDRGLTYGYTF.

This chain links TRBV10-2 with TRBJ2-3; perhaps TRBD1 as D (6 bases). CDR1 is WSHSY, CDR2 SAAADI, per germline. The CDR3 contains 15 residues. V lost 6 bases and J lost 1, with 14 bases in between. Here the CDR3 DNA reads TGCGCCAGCAGCTATGACAGGAGCCGCACAGATACGCAGTATTTT. This sequence encodes CASSYDRSRTDTQYF.

The V and J genes are TRBV12-3 or TRBV12-4 and TRBJ2-4, with TRBD1 as a possible D gene (6 bases). The ends were cut back, 3 bases at V and 5 bases at J, with 11 bases in the middle. CDR3 length: 14 residues. The CDR3 loop is CASSFFRGQNIQYF. The CDR3 DNA reads as TGTGCCAGCAGTTTCTTCAGGGGTCAAAACATTCAGTACTTC.

The chain is built from TRBV18 and TRBJ1-2; D may be TRBD1 (5 bases). Germline V gene sequence: CDR1 KGHSH, CDR2 LQKENI. Trimming shortened V by 6 bases and J by 8 bases, and 19 bases separated the two germline ends. This CDR3 region has 14 residues. The CDR3 sequence: CASSPSGTTEGYTF. CDR3 in DNA: TGTGCCAGCTCCCCGTCTGGGACGACGGAAGGCTACACCTTC.

On this clonotype: Germline is not matched at one junction end, which may reflect a read error. The chain is built from TRBV5-1 and TRBJ1-1; 7 bases fit TRBD1. Germline V gene lookup returns CDR1 SGHRS and CDR2 YFSETQ. The CDR3 covers 14 residues. The CDR3: CASSLDNRGTEAFF. The CDR3 DNA sequence: TGCGCCAGCAGCTTGGATAACAGGGGTACTGAGGCTTTCTTT. The whole variable domain, filled in from reference TRBV5-1 and TRBJ1-1, reads KAGVTQTPRYLIKTRGQQVTLSCSPISGHRSVSWYQQTPGQGLQFLFEYFSETQRNKGNFPGRFSGRQFSNSRSEMNVSTLELGDSALYLCASSLDNRGTEAFFGQGTRLTVV.

The genes are TRBV20-1 and TRBJ2-4; 14 positions agree with TRBD2. Germline lookup yields CDR1 DFQATT and CDR2 SNEGSKA (reference sequence). CDR3 length equals 20 residues. The V gene end was trimmed by 5 bases and the J gene end by 0 bases; junction bases not matched to a gene: 15. The DNA for the CDR3 is TGCAGTGCTTCAATCTTTGGACTAGCGGGGGGCCCCTTAGCCAAAAACATTCAGTACTTC. This codes for CSASIFGLAGGPLAKNIQYF.

The V gene is TRBV7-2, the J gene TRBJ2-7, with D unresolved. Trimming left V 8 bases short and J 0 bases short, with 11 bases between. The CDR3 runs to 13 residues. Germline loops: CDR1 SGHTA, CDR2 FQGNSA. In nucleotides, the CDR3 is TGTGCCAGCCGCTCATTTAGCTCCTACGAGCAGTACGTC. Translating gives CASRSFSSYEQYV.

This clonotype has a handful of counts. The chain recombines TRBV5-5 with TRBJ2-3; TRBD1 aligns across 7 bases. The germline CDR1 and CDR2 sequences are SGHKS and YYEKEE (reference sequence). The J segment lost 3 bases and the V segment lost 0 bases, leaving 7 bases of the junction unmatched. The CDR3 contains 16 residues. Written as DNA, the CDR3 is TGTGCCAGCAGCTTGGCCCTGACAGGGATAACAGATACGCAGTATTTT. Translated, it gives CASSLALTGITDTQYF.